The rows below give T cell receptor beta chains drawn from one sample of a study of T cells after yellow fever vaccination. Using its own MiXCR run on the 5' RACE reads, TCRdb lists one record per CDR3 protein. The sample has 450,000 to 650,000 distinct CDR3 sequences; just over 20% are singletons. This specimen consisted of PBMCs, obtained roughly 20 days after the first yellow fever vaccination. Receptors originate from a man aged 18 to 30 who received the YFV17D yellow fever vaccine. The CDR3 runs from the conserved cysteine through the conserved F or W. D genes are given only for firm matches. Some rows mark clone size as missing; the rest say once, few, many or name a class of expanded clone.

TRBJ1-1,few,TRBV9,NA,CASSAHKGTYTEAFF,TGTGCCAGCAGCGCCCATAAGGGAACATACACTGAAGCTTTCTTT
TRBJ1-5,few,TRBV4-2,NA,CASSQDPGRQPQHF,TGTGCCAGCAGCCAAGATCCCGGACGTCAGCCCCAGCATTTT
TRBJ1-6,many,TRBV9,TRBD1,CASSGGQGANESPLHF,TGTGCCAGCAGCGGGGGACAGGGGGCTAACGAATCACCCCTCCACTTT
TRBJ2-2,NA,TRBV20-1,NA,CSAAQGAISNTGELFF,TGCAGTGCTGCACAGGGTGCTATATCGAACACCGGGGAGCTGTTTTTT
TRBJ2-2,many,TRBV6-2/TRBV6-3,NA,CASVRPGELFF,TGTGCCAGCGTCCGGCCCGGGGAGCTGTTTTTT
TRBJ2-5,NA,TRBV5-1,TRBD2,CASSMGPSGDQETQYF,TGCGCCAGCAGCATGGGGCCTAGCGGGGACCAAGAGACCCAGTACTTC
TRBJ2-2,NA,TRBV9,NA,CASTLRGTGELFF,TGTGCCAGCACCCTCCGAGGCACCGGGGAGCTGTTTTTT
TRBJ2-2,few,TRBV2,TRBD2,CASRGLAFNTGELFF,TGTGCCAGCAGGGGACTAGCGTTCAACACCGGGGAGCTGTTTTTT
TRBJ2-1,few,TRBV13,TRBD2,CASSSVREGTSYNEQFF,TGTGCCAGCAGCTCGGTAAGGGAGGGCACCTCCTACAATGAGCAGTTCTTC
TRBJ2-7,NA,TRBV7-9,TRBD2,CASSMSGGIYEQYF,TGTGCCAGCAGCATGAGCGGGGGGATCTACGAGCAGTACTTC
TRBJ2-5,few,TRBV20-1,TRBD2,CSAPAGGNSETQYF,TGCAGTGCTCCGGCGGGGGGGAATTCGGAGACCCAGTACTTC
TRBJ1-5,few,TRBV7-9,NA,CASSLESSNQPQHF,TGTGCCAGCAGCTTAGAGTCCAGCAATCAGCCCCAGCATTTT
TRBJ2-1,many,TRBV19,TRBD1,CASSTGQGNNEQFF,TGTGCCAGTAGTACGGGACAGGGTAACAATGAGCAGTTCTTC
TRBJ2-1,few,TRBV6-2/TRBV6-3,NA,CASSQPMGGLHKEQFF,TGTGCCAGCAGTCAGCCCATGGGGGGCCTACATAAAGAGCAGTTCTTC
TRBJ2-7,many,TRBV12-3/TRBV12-4,TRBD2,CASSRGGPASYEQYF,TGTGCCAGCAGTCGCGGGGGGCCGGCTTCCTACGAGCAGTACTTC
TRBJ1-1,NA,TRBV7-9,NA,CASSPDRHTEAFF,TGTGCCAGCAGCCCTGACAGACACACTGAAGCTTTCTTT
TRBJ2-1,NA,TRBV10-3,TRBD1,CAISAPGQGVNEQFF,TGTGCCATCAGTGCGCCGGGACAGGGGGTCAATGAGCAGTTCTTC
TRBJ2-7,NA,TRBV20-1,NA,CSAKKSDSYEQYF,TGCAGTGCTAAGAAATCGGATTCCTACGAGCAGTACTTC
TRBJ1-1,few,TRBV18,TRBD1,CASSPGQGQNTEAFF,TGTGCCAGCTCACCGGGACAGGGGCAGAACACTGAAGCTTTCTTT
TRBJ2-1,few,TRBV12-3/TRBV12-4,NA,CASSLQLGDNEQFF,TGTGCCAGCAGTTTACAGCTGGGGGACAATGAGCAGTTCTTC
TRBJ2-2,NA,TRBV28,NA,CASRSRDSYWAGELFF,TGTGCCAGCAGAAGCCGGGACTCCTATTGGGCCGGGGAGCTGTTTTTT
TRBJ1-1,NA,TRBV20-1,NA,CSAEAGNTEAFF,TGCAGTGCCGAGGCGGGAAACACTGAAGCTTTCTTT
TRBJ2-1,NA,TRBV18,TRBD1,CASSPPTGFGEQFF,TGTGCCAGCTCACCCCCGACAGGGTTCGGTGAGCAGTTCTTC
TRBJ2-7,NA,TRBV30,TRBD2,CAPTGGYGSYEQYF,TGTGCCCCCACGGGGGGGTACGGGTCCTACGAGCAGTACTTC
TRBJ1-5,NA,TRBV5-1,TRBD1,CASATTGGGQPQHF,TGCGCCAGCGCGACGACAGGGGGTGGGCAGCCCCAGCATTTT
TRBJ2-3,NA,TRBV27,NA,CASSPEQGTDTQYF,TGTGCCAGCAGTCCTGAGCAGGGGACAGATACGCAGTATTTT
TRBJ1-1,NA,TRBV5-1,NA,CASWRDGMNTEAFF,TGCGCCAGCTGGAGAGATGGGATGAACACTGAAGCTTTCTTT
TRBJ1-2,few,TRBV20-1,NA,CSASGTDYGYTF,TGCAGTGCTAGTGGGACGGATTATGGCTACACCTTC
TRBJ2-4,NA,TRBV7-2,TRBD2,CASSPGGAKNIQNF,TGTGCCAGCAGCCCCGGGGGGGCCAAAAACATTCAGAACTTC
TRBJ2-1,few,TRBV7-9,NA,CASSPGYSYNEQFF,TGTGCCAGCAGCCCCGGGTATTCCTACAATGAGCAGTTCTTC
TRBJ2-3,few,TRBV20-1,TRBD2,CSASRDYPTDTQYF,TGCAGTGCTAGCCGGGACTACCCCACAGATACGCAGTATTTT
TRBJ2-1,NA,TRBV7-3,NA,CASRSGAPLYNEQFF,TGTGCCAGCAGGTCCGGGGCCCCACTATACAATGAGCAGTTCTTC
TRBJ2-5,NA,TRBV7-9,NA,CASSQNSGGQETQYF,TGTGCCAGCAGCCAAAACTCCGGGGGACAAGAGACCCAGTACTTC
TRBJ2-5,few,TRBV6-2/TRBV6-3,NA,CASSSHVQGRETQYF,TGTGCCAGCAGTTCGCACGTTCAGGGACGAGAGACCCAGTACTTC
TRBJ2-5,NA,TRBV4-2,TRBD2,CASSPSRGGQETQYF,TGTGCCAGCAGCCCCTCTCGGGGGGGACAAGAGACCCAGTACTTC
TRBJ1-3,NA,TRBV10-3,NA,CAISDAVSSGNTIYF,TGTGCCATCAGTGACGCGGTGTCCTCTGGAAACACCATATATTTT
TRBJ2-4,few,TRBV6-1,NA,CASSPQGLGLAKNIQYF,TGTGCCAGCAGTCCCCAGGGACTGGGCCTAGCCAAAAACATTCAGTACTTC
TRBJ2-5,few,TRBV20-1,NA,CSATRLAYQETQYF,TGCAGTGCTACGCGGCTAGCGTACCAAGAGACCCAGTACTTC
TRBJ1-4,many,TRBV7-2,NA,CASSFRGREKLFF,TGTGCCAGCAGCTTCAGGGGACGAGAAAAACTGTTTTTT
TRBJ2-5,once,TRBV7-2,NA,CASSLQVKETQYF,TGTGCCAGCAGCTTACAAGTAAAGGAGACCCAGTACTTC
TRBJ1-2,few,TRBV2,NA,CASKEGRTSNYGYTF,TGTGCCAGCAAGGAGGGACGGACCTCTAACTATGGCTACACCTTC
TRBJ2-2,few,TRBV6-4,NA,CASSDSAGNTGELFF,TGTGCCAGCAGTGACTCGGCGGGGAACACCGGGGAGCTGTTTTTT
TRBJ2-1,NA,TRBV7-8,TRBD2,CASSLVGLASDEQFF,TGTGCCAGCAGCTTAGTGGGACTAGCGTCCGATGAGCAGTTCTTC
TRBJ2-2,few,TRBV18,NA,CASSLIDTGELFF,TGTGCCAGCTCGCTTATTGACACCGGGGAGCTGTTTTTT
TRBJ1-1,few,TRBV4-3,NA,CASSQTGAPEAFF,TGCGCCAGCAGCCAAACCGGGGCTCCAGAAGCTTTCTTT
TRBJ2-5,NA,TRBV9,NA,CASSVAQGQTQYF,TGTGCCAGCAGCGTAGCCCAGGGCCAGACCCAGTACTTC
TRBJ2-4,few,TRBV11-1,TRBD2,CASSLASGGAAAKNIQYF,TGTGCCAGCAGCTTAGCTAGCGGGGGGGCCGCGGCCAAAAACATTCAGTACTTC
TRBJ2-1,NA,TRBV20-1,NA,CSAPLGGGPNEQSF,TGCAGTGCCCCCCTCGGTGGGGGGCCTAATGAGCAGTCCTTC